The T cell receptor beta chain described here comes from a study of blood T cell repertoires in COVID-19. Study information: The cDNA or gDNA used as material had been derived from T cells, B-cell-depleted T cells, or PBMCs.

Participants had their cohort set by participant-reported clinical history. This clone was observed a single time. As processed by the authors: Reference gene primer amplification in the assay estimated nucleated cell counts. Measured with immunoSEQ multiplex PCR; TCRdb has only the in-frame clones, and not every one. That table is the source of V, J and clone size, and D and trimming were worked out from the DNA. The sample contains 390,000 or so clones, more than 75% of which appear only once. The germline CDR1 and CDR2 sequences are MDHEN and SYDVKM. The CDR3 sequence is 16 residues long. V was cut by 5 bases and J by 3 bases, with 16 bases left in between.

Input material: PBMCs or T cells enriched from blood (not recorded which). The V call is TRBV28, the J call TRBJ1-4; D unresolved. This clonotype was sampled from a woman in her forties or fifties who had recovered from COVID-19. DNA of the CDR3: TGTGCCAGCAGTCGTTTCTTAAGGGAGTCTAATGAAAAACTGTTTTTT. Translating gives CASSRFLRESNEKLFF.